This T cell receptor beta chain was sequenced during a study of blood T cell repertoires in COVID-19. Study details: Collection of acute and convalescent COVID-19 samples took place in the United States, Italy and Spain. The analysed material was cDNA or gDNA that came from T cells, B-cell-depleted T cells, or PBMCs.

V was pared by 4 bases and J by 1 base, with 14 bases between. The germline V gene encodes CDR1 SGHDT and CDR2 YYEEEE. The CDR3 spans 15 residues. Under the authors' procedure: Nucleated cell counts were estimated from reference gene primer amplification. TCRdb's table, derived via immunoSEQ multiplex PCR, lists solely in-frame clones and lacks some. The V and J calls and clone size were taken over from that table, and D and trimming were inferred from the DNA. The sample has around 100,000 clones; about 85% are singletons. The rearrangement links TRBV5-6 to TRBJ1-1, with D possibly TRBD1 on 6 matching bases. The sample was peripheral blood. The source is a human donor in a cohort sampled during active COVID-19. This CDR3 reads CASSASGAPNTEAFF. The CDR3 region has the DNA TGTGCCAGCAGCGCATCAGGGGCCCCGAACACTGAAGCTTTCTTT.